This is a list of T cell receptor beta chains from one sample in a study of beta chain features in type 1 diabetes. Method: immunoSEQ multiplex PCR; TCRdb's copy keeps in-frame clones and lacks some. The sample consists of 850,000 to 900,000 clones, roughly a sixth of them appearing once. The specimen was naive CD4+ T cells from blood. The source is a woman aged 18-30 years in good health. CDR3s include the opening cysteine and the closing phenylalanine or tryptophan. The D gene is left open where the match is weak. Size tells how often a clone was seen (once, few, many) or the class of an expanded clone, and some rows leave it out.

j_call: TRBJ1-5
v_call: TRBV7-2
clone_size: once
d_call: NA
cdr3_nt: TGTGCCAGCAGCCGTACGACAGGAGATAGCAATCAGCCCCAGCATTTT
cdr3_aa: CASSRTTGDSNQPQHF

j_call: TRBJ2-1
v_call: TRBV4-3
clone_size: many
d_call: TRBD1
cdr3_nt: TGCGCCAGCAGCCCCTGGGTGGACAGGAGCAATGAGCAGTTCTTC
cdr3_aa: CASSPWVDRSNEQFF

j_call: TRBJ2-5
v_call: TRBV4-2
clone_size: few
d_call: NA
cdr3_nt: TGTGCCAGCAGCCAAGAATGGGGCGGCGGATCGGGGTCCGGGACCCAGTACTTC
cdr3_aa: CASSQEWGGGSGSGTQYF

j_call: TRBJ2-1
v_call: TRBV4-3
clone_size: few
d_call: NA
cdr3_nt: TGCGCCAGCAGCCACGAACAGGTCGGGGATGAGCAGTTCTTC
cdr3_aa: CASSHEQVGDEQFF

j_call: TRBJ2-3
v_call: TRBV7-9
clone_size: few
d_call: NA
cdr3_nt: TGTGCCAGCAGCTTTATCGGACTCGTGGACACAGATACGCAGTATTTT
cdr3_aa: CASSFIGLVDTDTQYF

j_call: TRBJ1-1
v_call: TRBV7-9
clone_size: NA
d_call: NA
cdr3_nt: TGTGCCAGCAGCTCAGTGGGGGACTACACTGAAGCTTTCTTT
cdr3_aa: CASSSVGDYTEAFF

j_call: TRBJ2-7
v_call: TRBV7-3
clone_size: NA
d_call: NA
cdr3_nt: TGTGCCAGCAGCTTCAGCACCCCCTACGAGCAGTACTTC
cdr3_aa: CASSFSTPYEQYF

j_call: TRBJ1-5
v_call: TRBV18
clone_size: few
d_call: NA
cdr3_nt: TGTGCCAGCTCACCACCATATAGCAATCAGCCCCAGCATTTT
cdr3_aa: CASSPPYSNQPQHF

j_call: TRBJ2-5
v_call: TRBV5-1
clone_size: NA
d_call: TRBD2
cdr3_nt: TGCGCCAGCAGCTCTTGGACTAGCGGGGCGTACCAAGAGACCCAGTACTTC
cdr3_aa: CASSSWTSGAYQETQYF

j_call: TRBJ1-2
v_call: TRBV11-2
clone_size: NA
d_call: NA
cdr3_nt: TGTGCCAGCAGCCGCCCCCGGCAGGGCAGGCATGGCTACACCTTC
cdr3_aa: CASSRPRQGRHGYTF

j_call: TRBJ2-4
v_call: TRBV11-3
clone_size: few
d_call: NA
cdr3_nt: TGTGCCAGCAGCCCCGCCGGGGCAGTAAACATTCAGTACTTC
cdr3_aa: CASSPAGAVNIQYF

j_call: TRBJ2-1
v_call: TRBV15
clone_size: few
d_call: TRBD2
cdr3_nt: TGTGCCACCACAAGAACGGGACTAGCTTACAATGAGCAGTTCTTC
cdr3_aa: CATTRTGLAYNEQFF

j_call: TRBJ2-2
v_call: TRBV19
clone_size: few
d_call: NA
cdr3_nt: TGTGCCAGTAGTATCGGGTGGAGGACCGGGGAGCTGTTTTTT
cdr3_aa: CASSIGWRTGELFF

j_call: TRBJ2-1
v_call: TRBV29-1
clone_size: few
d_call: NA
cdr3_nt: TGCAGCGTTGCGTCTAGTAATGAGCAGTTCTTC
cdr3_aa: CSVASSNEQFF

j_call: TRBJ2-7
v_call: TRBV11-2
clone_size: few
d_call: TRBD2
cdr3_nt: TGTGCCAGCAGCTCCGCTAGCGGGGGCGCCTACGAGCAGTACTTC
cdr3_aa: CASSSASGGAYEQYF

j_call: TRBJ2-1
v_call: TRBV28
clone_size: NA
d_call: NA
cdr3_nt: TGTGCCAGCAGTTTAGACAGGAGCTCCTACAATGAGCAGTTCTTC
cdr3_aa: CASSLDRSSYNEQFF

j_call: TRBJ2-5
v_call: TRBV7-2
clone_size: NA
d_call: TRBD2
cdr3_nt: TGTGCCAGCAGCTTAGGGGCAGCGGGAGTCCCAGAGACCCAGTACTTC
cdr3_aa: CASSLGAAGVPETQYF

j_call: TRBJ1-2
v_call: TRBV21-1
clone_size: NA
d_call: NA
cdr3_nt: TGTGCCAGCTCTACATCGGGACACCCCTTTGGCTACACCTTC
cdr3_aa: CASSTSGHPFGYTF

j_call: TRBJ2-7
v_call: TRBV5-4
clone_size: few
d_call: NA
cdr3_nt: TGTGCCAGCAGCCCCGGCGGGACTGGTGGATACGAGCAGTACTTC
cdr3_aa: CASSPGGTGGYEQYF

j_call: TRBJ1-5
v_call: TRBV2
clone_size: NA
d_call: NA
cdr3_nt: TGTGCCAGCTCATTTTCCGGAATTTATAGCAATCAGCCCCAGCATTTT
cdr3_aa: CASSFSGIYSNQPQHF

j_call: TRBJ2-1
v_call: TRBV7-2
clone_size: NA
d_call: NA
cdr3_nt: TGTGCCAGCAGCCCACGAAACCGGGACTCCCATGAGCAGTTCTTC
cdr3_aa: CASSPRNRDSHEQFF

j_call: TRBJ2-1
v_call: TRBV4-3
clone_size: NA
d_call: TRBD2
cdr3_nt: TGCGCCAGCAGCCAAGTTCAAGCGGGGGGGCGAGATGAGCAGTTCTTC
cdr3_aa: CASSQVQAGGRDEQFF

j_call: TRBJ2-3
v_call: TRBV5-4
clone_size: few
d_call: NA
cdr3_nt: TGTGCCAGCAGTTTATCCAGCACAGATACGCAGTATTTT
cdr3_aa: CASSLSSTDTQYF

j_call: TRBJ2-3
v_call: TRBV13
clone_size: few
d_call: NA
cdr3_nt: TGTGCCAGCAGGCGGGAAAGCACAGATACGCAGTATTTT
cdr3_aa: CASRRESTDTQYF

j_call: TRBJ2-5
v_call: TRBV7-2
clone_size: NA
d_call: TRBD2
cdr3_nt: TGTGCCAGCAGCTTAGCGCTACTAGCGGGAGGACAAGAGACCCAGTACTTC
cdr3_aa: CASSLALLAGGQETQYF

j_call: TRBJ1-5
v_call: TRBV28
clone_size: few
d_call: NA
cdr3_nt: TGTGCCAGCGGTTGGTCAAATCAGCCCCAGCATTTT
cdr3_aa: CASGWSNQPQHF

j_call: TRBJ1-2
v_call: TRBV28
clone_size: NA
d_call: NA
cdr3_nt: TGTGCCAGCAGTTTACTGCGCCCAGACCCTATATCTAGTGGCTACACCTTC
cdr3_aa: CASSLLRPDPISSGYTF

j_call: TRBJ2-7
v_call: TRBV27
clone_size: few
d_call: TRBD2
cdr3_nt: TGTGCCAGCAGAAGACTAGCGGGAGTCCCCTTGAACGAGCAGTACTTC
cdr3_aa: CASRRLAGVPLNEQYF

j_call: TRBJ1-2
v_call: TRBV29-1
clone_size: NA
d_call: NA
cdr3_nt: TGCAGCGTTGGAGGGCAGTTTAGTATTGACGCTATGGGCTACACCTTC
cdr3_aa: CSVGGQFSIDAMGYTF

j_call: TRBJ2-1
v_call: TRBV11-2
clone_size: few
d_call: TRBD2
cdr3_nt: TGTGCCAGCAGCTTAGTGCGGGAGGGGGGTGAGCAGTTCTTC
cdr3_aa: CASSLVREGGEQFF

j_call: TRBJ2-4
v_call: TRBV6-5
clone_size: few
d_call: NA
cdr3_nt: TGTGCCAGCAAGGGCGGTGCCAAAAACATTCAGTACTTC
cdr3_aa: CASKGGAKNIQYF

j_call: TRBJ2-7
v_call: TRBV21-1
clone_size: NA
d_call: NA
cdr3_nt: TGTGCCAGCAGCAAAGGTAGTTGGCGGGAGGGCCCGGCCTACGAGCAGTACTTC
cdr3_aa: CASSKGSWREGPAYEQYF

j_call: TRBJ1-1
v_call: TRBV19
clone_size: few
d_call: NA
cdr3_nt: TGTGCCAGTAGTATTTTAAGTCGGAGACAGAACACTGAAGCTTTCTTT
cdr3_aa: CASSILSRRQNTEAFF

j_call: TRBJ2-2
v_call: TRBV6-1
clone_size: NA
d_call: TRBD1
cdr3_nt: TGTGCCAGCATCGCGGGACAGGGCATCACCGGGGAGCTGTTTTTT
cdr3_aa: CASIAGQGITGELFF

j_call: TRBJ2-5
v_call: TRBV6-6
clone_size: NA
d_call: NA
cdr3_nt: TGTGCCAGCGCCCGCGCCGGGGACACCGGGCAAGAGACCCAGTACTTC
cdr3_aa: CASARAGDTGQETQYF